These 14 T cell receptor beta chains came from one sample sequenced in a study of CD8+ T cells in alopecia areata. Treatment in this sample: oral pan-JAK inhibitor, 5-10 mg twice daily. Sequencing relied on a cDNA template that was reverse transcribed from extracted RNA. Only in-frame clones appear in the TCRdb table, and some are missing; sequencing was by immunoSEQ multiplex PCR. The data show approximately 280,000 clones, about three fifths seen once. The sample was CD4+ T cells sorted from blood, taken at week 24, from a patient treated with tofacitinib. The receptor source for this set is a human donor with alopecia areata.

V usage is TRBV2 and J usage is TRBJ2-1; 9 bases are a match to TRBD2. The CDR3 loop spans 15 amino acids. The germline gives CDR1 SNHLY, CDR2 FYNNEI. Losses at the gene ends were 6 bases for V and 6 bases for J; bases not matched to a gene: 9. The CDR3 DNA sequence: TGTGCCAGCAGCTCTGCGGGGGGGCGGGGCAATGAGCAGTTCTTC. Its translation is CASSSAGGRGNEQFF.

This sequence joins TRBV5-4 and TRBJ1-2; D uncertain. This CDR3 spans 13 amino acids. Germline V CDR1 and CDR2: SGHNT, YYREEE (reference sequence). Trimming pared 0 bases from V and 3 bases from J, leaving 6 bases between. This chain's CDR3 is CASSLAADYGYTF. CDR3 sequence (DNA): TGTGCCAGCAGCTTGGCAGCAGACTATGGCTACACCTTC.

The chain joins TRBV4-1 to TRBJ2-2, with D maybe TRBD1 (5 bases). Germline V gene sequence: CDR1 MGHRA, CDR2 YSYEKL. The V and J ends lost 4 bases and 3 bases respectively, with 15 bases between them. The CDR3 totals 16 residues. CDR3 amino acids: CASSPVRGRDTGELFF. DNA for the CDR3: TGCGCCAGCAGCCCGGTTAGGGGCCGTGACACCGGGGAGCTGTTTTTT.

J is TRBJ2-7 and V is TRBV30, with D hard to call. This CDR3 region has 13 residues. Trimming cost V 3 bases and J 2 bases, with 11 bases left between them. CDR1 and CDR2 from the germline V gene are GTSNPN and SVGIG (reference sequence). The CDR3 DNA is TGTGCCTGGAGGATTATGGGAACCTACGAGCAGTACTTC. Translated: CAWRIMGTYEQYF.

The chain recombines TRBV30 with TRBJ1-1; D unresolved. V was clipped by 4 bases and J by 1 base, with 19 bases between them. The CDR3 extends over 16 amino acids. CDR1 is GTSNPN and CDR2 is SVGIG in the germline V gene (reference sequence). Here the CDR3 DNA reads TGTGCCTGGATGCTTCTCCCAGGCAGAGCGAACACTGAAGCTTTCTTT. It translates to CAWMLLPGRANTEAFF.

This clone was observed a few times. V is TRBV29-1 and J is TRBJ2-7, with 7 bases matching TRBD2. CDR1 is SQVTM and CDR2 is ANQGSEA in the germline V gene. This CDR3 has 11 residues. Germline trimming cut 2 bases from V and 7 bases from J; bases unmatched to any gene: 2. CDR3 sequence (DNA): TGCAGCGTTGAAACGGGGGGAGAGCAGTACTTC. Its protein is CSVETGGEQYF.

V is TRBV30 and J is TRBJ1-2; a weak D match, TRBD1 (5 bases). Trimming left V 0 bases short and J 8 bases short, with 13 bases between. The CDR3 is made up of 13 amino acids. Germline values: CDR1 GTSNPN, CDR2 SVGIG (reference sequence). This CDR3 is CAWSVRDLTGYTF. CDR3 in DNA: TGTGCCTGGAGTGTACGGGACCTAACGGGCTACACCTTC.

The chain recombines TRBV25-1 with TRBJ2-1; TRBD1 is a possible D gene (5 bases). Germline assignment: CDR1 MGHDK and CDR2 SYGVNS. V dropped 6 bases and J dropped 2 bases, with 11 bases sitting between them. There are 14 residues in the CDR3. CDR3 bases: TGTGCCAGCAGGGAAGCAGGGCCCTACAATGAGCAGTTCTTC. This codes for CASREAGPYNEQFF.

This clone was observed once. Written as DNA, the CDR3 is TGTGCCAGCAGCTTCTTGGACAGGGCTGAAAACATTCAGTACTTC. It is translated as CASSFLDRAENIQYF. The V gene is TRBV5-6, the J gene TRBJ2-4, with 8 nucleotides matching TRBD1. CDR1 is SGHDT, CDR2 YYEEEE, per germline. V lost 2 bases to trimming and J lost 5 bases; unmatched junction nucleotides: 6. This CDR3 region has 15 residues.

The CDR3 protein is CASSLDTTYGYTF. DNA for the CDR3: TGTGCCAGCAGTTTGGACACGACCTATGGCTACACCTTC. The rearrangement uses TRBV11-2 and TRBJ1-2; D might be TRBD1 (5 bases). The germline gives CDR1 SGHAT, CDR2 FQNNGV. Trimming took 6 bases from V and 4 from J, leaving 12 bases between them. The length of the CDR3 is 13 residues.

This clone was picked up a small number of times. The chain couples TRBV30 to TRBJ1-5, with TRBD1 as a possible D gene (5 bases). The V and J ends lost 0 bases and 6 bases respectively, with 12 bases between them. This CDR3 has 14 amino acids. CDR1 and CDR2 from the germline V gene are GTSNPN and SVGIG (reference sequence). Here the CDR3 reads CAWSVRAGSQPQHF. Written as DNA, the CDR3 is TGTGCCTGGAGTGTCCGGGCAGGGAGTCAGCCCCAGCATTTT.

The rearrangement uses TRBV4-3 and TRBJ1-6; 8 positions agree with TRBD1. The ends lost 4 bases at V and 9 bases at J; junction bases unmatched: 8. Germline V gives CDR1 LGHNA, CDR2 YSLEER. This CDR3 comprises 15 residues. CDR3 in amino acids: CASSRAGGAGSPLHF. CDR3 nucleotide sequence: TGCGCCAGCAGCCGAGCAGGGGGCGCAGGTTCACCCCTCCACTTT.

This clone has just a few counts. The genes are TRBV11-2 and TRBJ2-3; the D gene could be TRBD1 or TRBD2 (5 bases each). Per the germline V gene, CDR1 is SGHAT and CDR2 is FQNNGV. This CDR3 region has 16 residues. V was cut by 5 bases and J by 4 bases, with 19 bases left in between. This chain's CDR3 is CASSMFRSGTADTQYF. The DNA of the CDR3 is TGTGCCAGCAGCATGTTCCGTTCGGGGACGGCAGATACGCAGTATTTT.

This clone was found a few times. The rearrangement uses TRBV18 and TRBJ1-2; 7 nucleotides line up with TRBD1. In germline, CDR1 is KGHSH, CDR2 LQKENI. There are 15 residues in the CDR3. V shed 6 bases and J 3 bases; nucleotides not matched to a gene: 10. The CDR3 protein is CASSPRGGADYGYTF. CDR3 coding DNA: TGTGCCAGCTCGCCTCGAGGGGGCGCTGACTATGGCTACACCTTC.